Listed below are T cell receptor beta chains from one sample, sequenced in a study of molecular identifiers for immune sequencing clone quantification. Each CDR3 protein is one row after TCRdb ran MiXCR on the PCR reads. The data show some 320,000 distinct CDR3 sequences, 24% seen once. Sequencing was done on a sample of naive CD8+ T cells from blood, with Jurkat cell RNA spiked in. The receptors were sampled from a human donor in good health. Some libraries in this study had Jurkat cell RNA spiked in. The CDR3 runs from the conserved cysteine through the conserved F or W. A D gene is named only where the DNA matches it firmly. A row's size may be missing; if present it is once, few, many or a size class.

J gene,clone size,D gene,V gene,CDR3 protein,CDR3 DNA
TRBJ2-2,-,-,TRBV19,CASSIRSALVTGELFF,TGTGCCAGTAGCATCCGGAGCGCCTTGGTCACCGGGGAGCTGTTTTTT
TRBJ2-7,-,-,TRBV19,CASSTDKGPYEQYF,TGTGCCAGTAGTACGGACAAGGGACCTTACGAGCAGTACTTC
TRBJ2-7,many,TRBD1,TRBV13,CASSARQGPYEQYF,TGTGCCAGCAGCGCCCGACAGGGTCCCTACGAGCAGTACTTC
TRBJ2-2,few,-,TRBV12-3/TRBV12-4,CASSRTGRGGELFF,TGTGCCAGCAGTCGGACAGGGAGGGGCGGGGAGCTGTTTTTT
TRBJ2-7,many,-,TRBV29-1,CSAEIRGEQYF,TGCAGCGCTGAAATTCGGGGGGAGCAGTACTTC
TRBJ1-5,many,TRBD1,TRBV5-1,CASSLTGNSNQPQHF,TGCGCCAGCAGCCTGACAGGGAATAGCAATCAGCCCCAGCATTTT
TRBJ2-3,-,TRBD1,TRBV7-2,CASSRPSHYGTGSWDTQYF,TGTGCCAGCAGCCGACCGTCTCACTACGGGACAGGGTCCTGGGATACGCAGTATTTT
TRBJ1-1,many,-,TRBV7-9,CASSRDEAFF,TGTGCCAGCAGTCGTGATGAAGCTTTCTTT
TRBJ2-5,many,TRBD1,TRBV29-1,CSVSGQGGTQYF,TGCAGCGTTTCCGGACAGGGCGGGACCCAGTACTTC
TRBJ2-7,many,-,TRBV20-1,CSASDYYEQYF,TGCAGTGCTAGCGACTACTACGAGCAGTACTTC
TRBJ2-3,many,-,TRBV30,CAWSSDHTDTQYF,TGTGCCTGGAGTAGCGACCACACAGATACGCAGTATTTT
TRBJ1-3,many,-,TRBV6-5,CASRNRSGNTIYF,TGTGCCAGCCGAAACCGCTCTGGAAACACCATATATTTT
TRBJ2-5,-,-,TRBV7-9,CASSLDFSQEPQYF,TGTGCCAGCAGCTTGGATTTTTCTCAAGAGCCCCAGTACTTC
TRBJ2-1,-,-,TRBV3-1,CASSQQQRTLEQFF,TGTGCCAGCAGCCAACAGCAGCGGACTTTGGAGCAGTTCTTC
TRBJ1-4,-,-,TRBV12-5,CASGFLPGVDEKLFF,TGTGCTAGTGGTTTCCTTCCAGGGGTGGATGAAAAACTGTTTTTT
TRBJ1-2,-,-,TRBV20-1,CSARDVADYGYTF,TGCAGTGCTAGAGATGTGGCAGACTATGGCTACACCTTC
TRBJ1-5,many,-,TRBV4-3,CASSQDRVISNQPQHF,TGCGCCAGCAGCCAAGACAGGGTAATTAGCAATCAGCCCCAGCATTTT
TRBJ2-1,few,-,TRBV6-2/TRBV6-3,CASSSGRWNNEQFF,TGTGCCAGCAGTTCCGGGAGATGGAACAATGAGCAGTTCTTC
TRBJ2-3,many,TRBD2,TRBV28,CASSLLGAGGVTDTQYF,TGTGCCAGCAGTCTTCTGGGGGCGGGAGGGGTAACAGATACGCAGTATTTT
TRBJ1-1,-,-,TRBV6-2/TRBV6-3,CASSYEWGRTEAFF,TGTGCCAGCAGTTACGAGTGGGGGAGGACTGAAGCTTTCTTT
TRBJ2-3,many,-,TRBV5-5,CASSFSGFGTDTQYF,TGTGCCAGCAGCTTCTCCGGGTTTGGCACAGATACGCAGTATTTT
TRBJ2-1,many,-,TRBV7-9,CASSSTFEGVEQFF,TGTGCCAGCAGCTCGACGTTCGAAGGGGTTGAGCAGTTCTTC
TRBJ1-4,-,-,TRBV30,CARSVGKATNEKLFF,TGTGCCAGGAGTGTCGGTAAGGCAACTAATGAAAAACTGTTTTTT
TRBJ2-3,few,TRBD1,TRBV6-1,CATGQGLSDTQYF,TGTGCCACCGGACAGGGTCTTAGTGATACGCAGTATTTT
TRBJ2-3,many,-,TRBV2,CASSGGYGTDTQYF,TGTGCCAGCAGTGGCGGTTATGGCACAGATACGCAGTATTTT
TRBJ1-4,-,-,TRBV6-5,CASSRGGGDEKLFF,TGTGCCAGCAGTAGGGGCGGGGGGGATGAAAAACTGTTTTTT
TRBJ2-3,many,-,TRBV18,CASSPPGGDTQYF,TGTGCCAGCTCACCACCGGGCGGAGATACGCAGTATTTT
TRBJ2-7,once,TRBD1,TRBV7-6,CASSLGTGVSEQYF,TGTGCCAGCAGCTTAGGGACAGGAGTAAGCGAGCAGTACTTC
TRBJ2-1,-,-,TRBV12-3/TRBV12-4,CASSPYSINEQFF,TGTGCCAGCAGTCCATATTCCATCAATGAGCAGTTCTTC
TRBJ2-4,few,-,TRBV20-1,CSAMEGLAKNIQYF,TGCAGTGCTATGGAGGGCCTAGCCAAAAACATTCAGTACTTC
TRBJ2-5,many,TRBD1,TRBV7-6,CASSHPSLGQAPQTQYF,TGTGCCAGCAGCCATCCCTCCCTAGGACAGGCTCCTCAGACCCAGTACTTC
TRBJ2-3,few,TRBD2,TRBV7-3,CASSLSRSASGSGDTQYF,TGTGCCAGCAGCTTAAGTAGGTCTGCTAGCGGGAGCGGTGATACGCAGTATTTT
TRBJ1-2,many,TRBD1,TRBV29-1,CSVEGQGAQAYGYTF,TGCAGCGTTGAGGGACAGGGGGCGCAGGCCTATGGCTACACCTTC
TRBJ2-7,few,-,TRBV19,CASRAGLSYEQYF,TGTGCATCCAGGGCAGGACTATCCTACGAGCAGTACTTC
TRBJ2-5,-,-,TRBV27,CASSLKWSGETQYF,TGTGCCAGCAGTTTAAAATGGTCGGGGGAGACCCAGTACTTC
TRBJ2-5,-,-,TRBV10-3,CAISESNGETQYF,TGTGCCATCAGTGAGTCGAATGGAGAGACCCAGTACTTC
TRBJ2-3,-,-,TRBV5-1,CASSLRGREDTDTQYF,TGCGCCAGCAGCTTAAGGGGGCGGGAAGACACAGATACGCAGTATTTT
TRBJ2-3,few,-,TRBV10-3,CAISEASASTDTQYF,TGTGCCATCAGTGAAGCTAGCGCGAGCACAGATACGCAGTATTTT
TRBJ2-3,few,-,TRBV5-1,CASSLRDITSTDTQYF,TGCGCCAGCAGCCTTCGGGACATTACTAGCACAGATACGCAGTATTTT
TRBJ2-1,-,TRBD2,TRBV12-3/TRBV12-4,CASSSEGLAGGLEQFF,TGTGCCAGCAGCTCCGAGGGACTAGCGGGAGGTTTGGAGCAGTTCTTC